Below, 23 T cell receptor beta chains from the same sample are listed, as sequenced in a study of blood T cells in healthy people across ages. It was with a sample-barcoded 5' primer and a J-beta primer mix that a second PCR of about 6 to 12 cycles was run. MiXCR, applied by TCRdb to the 5' RACE reads, yields one record per CDR3 protein. The data show about 1.8 million distinct CDR3 sequences, 49% seen once. Sequencing was carried out using blood. All receptors come from a woman in her 40s in good health.

This clonotype was seen more than once but under ten times. This chain uses TRBV20-1 with TRBJ2-7; D is perhaps TRBD1 (6 bases). The CDR3 is made up of 12 amino acids. Germline CDR1 is DFQATT and CDR2 is SNEGSKA (reference sequence). V shed 4 bases and J shed 5 bases, with 12 bases lying between them. The CDR3 DNA is TGCAGTGCTACCCCAGGGGCCCACGAGCAGTACTTC. Encoded protein: CSATPGAHEQYF.

In this sample, this clonotype turned up a few times. This chain links TRBV27 with TRBJ2-1; TRBD2 matches 9 bases. Per the germline V gene, CDR1 is MNHEY and CDR2 is SMNVEV (reference sequence). V trimming: 9 bases; J trimming: 0 bases; junction bases outside the gene matches: 6. The CDR3 is 15 amino acids. The CDR3 bases are TGTGCCAGTGCTGAGCGGGGGGTCTCCTACAATGAGCAGTTCTTC. Translating it yields CASAERGVSYNEQFF.

This clonotype was detected a few times. V and J are TRBV4-2 and TRBJ2-1; 7 bases agree with TRBD2. Germline loops: CDR1 LGHNA, CDR2 YNFKEQ. Trimming cost V 4 bases and J 3 bases; bases outside gene matches: 12. The CDR3 totals 17 residues. The CDR3 protein is CASSRWRSGGYYNEQFF. In nucleotides, the CDR3 is TGTGCCAGCAGCCGCTGGAGGTCCGGGGGGTACTACAATGAGCAGTTCTTC.

This clonotype was observed a handful of times. V gene TRBV28 combines with J gene TRBJ2-3, with TRBD1 matching 7 bases. Germline V gene data show CDR1 as MDHEN and CDR2 as SYDVKM. V dropped 5 bases and J dropped 2; count of bases not matched to a gene: 7. This CDR3 spans 15 amino acids. The chain's CDR3 is CASSTSGQVTDTQYF. Written as DNA, the CDR3 is TGTGCCAGCAGTACCTCCGGACAGGTCACAGATACGCAGTATTTT. Full variable domain (missing parts from reference TRBV28 and TRBJ2-3): DVKVTQSSRYLVKRTGEKVFLECVQDMDHENMFWYRQDPGLGLRLIYFSYDVKMKEKGDIPEGYSVSREKKERFSLILESASTNQTSMYLCASSTSGQVTDTQYFGPGTRLTVL.

This clonotype was detected a few times. V usage is TRBV7-9 and J usage is TRBJ1-1; D unclear. Trimming took 9 bases from V and 0 from J, leaving 11 bases between them. CDR3 length equals 13 residues. Germline V CDR1 and CDR2: SEHNR, FQNEAQ (reference sequence). The CDR3 protein is CASRGGVNTEAFF. The CDR3, as DNA: TGTGCCAGTCGGGGTGGGGTGAACACTGAAGCTTTCTTT.

V is TRBV10-3 and J is TRBJ1-5; tentative D call: TRBD1 (6 bases). Germline values: CDR1 ENHRY, CDR2 SYGVKD. The CDR3 runs to 13 residues. Deletions cut 7 bases from V and 4 bases from J, with 11 bases between. CDR3 region: CAITGGGNQPQHF. The CDR3 DNA sequence: TGTGCCATCACGGGAGGGGGGAATCAGCCCCAGCATTTT.

This chain connects TRBV27 to TRBJ2-5, with a weak D call TRBD1 (5 bases). The CDR3 is 16 residues long. The V end lost 3 bases, the J end lost 5 bases, and 19 bases lay between the germline ends. The V gene's germline CDR1 is MNHEY and CDR2 SMNVEV (reference sequence). CDR3 bases: TGTGCCAGCAGTTTTTTGGGGCAGGGAATCGGGGAGACCCAGTACTTC. Translation: CASSFLGQGIGETQYF.

V is TRBV28 and J is TRBJ1-5; no clear D. The V end lost 6 bases, the J end lost 4 bases, and 10 bases lay between the germline ends. CDR1 and CDR2 from the germline V gene are MDHEN and SYDVKM. CDR3 size: 13 residues. CDR3 in DNA: TGTGCCAGCAGGGAGGGATGGAATCAGCCCCAGCATTTT. This encodes CASREGWNQPQHF. Combining the CDR3 with reference TRBV28 and TRBJ1-5 gives the whole variable domain DVKVTQSSRYLVKRTGEKVFLECVQDMDHENMFWYRQDPGLGLRLIYFSYDVKMKEKGDIPEGYSVSREKKERFSLILESASTNQTSMYLCASREGWNQPQHFGDGTRLSIL.

In its sample, this clonotype was seen once. The chain recombines TRBV7-8 with TRBJ2-7; 8 nucleotides match TRBD1. This CDR3 has 16 amino acids. Germline CDR1 and CDR2: SGHVS and FQNEAQ. Losses at the gene ends were 5 bases for V and 1 base for J; bases not matched to a gene: 10. In DNA form, the CDR3 reads TGTGCCAGCAGCGCAAGGACAGGGAGCGAGTCCTACGAGCAGTACTTC. This encodes CASSARTGSESYEQYF.

The chain has TRBV2 and TRBJ2-4; the D call may be TRBD1 or TRBD2 (5 bases each). The DNA end is more similar to TRBJ2-5, so the J call may be wrong. The CDR3 runs to 14 residues. Germline V gene sequence: CDR1 SNHLY, CDR2 FYNNEI. CDR3 coding DNA: TGTGCCAGCAATGTCGGGGCACGACAAGAGACCCAGTACTTC. Translated: CASNVGARQETQYF.

The CDR3 loop is CATSGAGSNTQYF. The CDR3, as DNA: TGTGCCACCAGTGGCGCAGGGAGTAATACGCAGTATTTT. The chain employs TRBV24-1 and TRBJ2-3; D possibly uses TRBD1 or TRBD2 (5 bases each). V gave up 5 bases and J gave up 7 bases, with 12 bases separating them. CDR3 length equals 13 residues. Germline lookup yields CDR1 KGHDR and CDR2 SFDVKD.

This clonotype was picked up many times. V gene TRBV6-5 combines with J gene TRBJ2-7; 11 bases are shared with TRBD2. The CDR3 extends over 14 amino acids. V gave up 4 bases and J gave up 3 bases; unmatched junction bases: 2. Germline values: CDR1 MNHEY, CDR2 SVGAGI. This chain's CDR3 is CASSLTSGDYEQYF. CDR3 coding DNA: TGTGCCAGCAGTTTGACTAGCGGGGACTACGAGCAGTACTTC.

The V gene is TRBV6-2 or TRBV6-3, the J gene TRBJ2-7; no definite D call. Germline V CDR1 and CDR2: MNHEY, SVGEGT. V was clipped by 7 bases and J by 2 bases, with 9 bases between them. The CDR3 runs to 12 residues. The CDR3 nucleotides are TGTGCCAGCAATTTTGGACCCTACGAGCAGTACTTC. It specifies CASNFGPYEQYF.

This clonotype was detected only once. J is TRBJ1-1 and V is TRBV5-5; D gene unclear. The V gene's germline CDR1 is SGHKS and CDR2 YYEKEE (reference sequence). V was clipped by 7 bases and J by 0 bases, with 13 bases between them. CDR3 length: 14 residues. The CDR3 sequence is CASGSSLLNTEAFF. As DNA, the CDR3 is TGTGCCAGCGGATCCAGTCTCCTGAACACTGAAGCTTTCTTT.

This clonotype came up a few times. This sequence joins TRBV3-1 and TRBJ2-1; TRBD2 matches at 10 bases. Germline-derived CDR1 and CDR2 are LGHDT and YNNKEL (reference sequence). This CDR3 is built from 18 residues. J was trimmed by 3 bases and V by 5 bases; bases with no gene match: 13. The CDR3 here is CASSVRPRLAGNYNEQFF. CDR3 nucleotides: TGTGCCAGCAGCGTTCGCCCAAGACTAGCGGGCAACTACAATGAGCAGTTCTTC.

The V call is TRBV2, the J call TRBJ2-7; D is tentatively TRBD1 or TRBD2 (5 bases each). The J call is doubtful: the DNA matches TRBJ2-5 better. This CDR3 is 18 amino acids long. CDR1 and CDR2 from the germline V gene are SNHLY and FYNNEI. CDR3 amino acids: CASMSSPRDLSRLETQYF. In nucleotides, the CDR3 is TGTGCCAGCATGAGCAGCCCCCGGGACCTGAGTAGATTGGAGACCCAGTACTTC.

This clonotype was observed a few times. The CDR3 nucleotides read TGTGCCAGCCAAGGCGGACTAGATTGGTTCATGGATACGCAGTATTTT. Protein: CASQGGLDWFMDTQYF. This chain connects TRBV28 to TRBJ2-3, with 7 bases matching TRBD2. This CDR3 has 16 amino acids. Germline CDR1 MDHEN, CDR2 SYDVKM. V gave up 8 bases and J gave up 6 bases; unmatched junction bases: 17.

The chain joins TRBV9 to TRBJ1-2; 7 positions match TRBD1. V trimming: 3 bases; J trimming: 1 base; junction bases outside the gene matches: 6. Germline V gene sequence: CDR1 SGDLS, CDR2 YYNGEE. The CDR3 spans 15 residues. This CDR3 is CASSDDREGNYGYTF. For the CDR3, the DNA is TGTGCCAGCAGCGACGACAGGGAGGGTAACTATGGCTACACCTTC.

The chain links TRBV4-1 to TRBJ2-3; a possible D gene is TRBD2 (6 bases). This CDR3 is built from 16 residues. Trimming pared 0 bases from V and 1 base from J, leaving 11 bases between. Germline CDR1 reads MGHRA; CDR2 reads YSYEKL. The CDR3 DNA reads as TGCGCCAGCAGCCAAGAGGGGGGAATCGGCACAGATACGCAGTATTTT. Amino acid sequence: CASSQEGGIGTDTQYF.

The CDR3 sequence: CASSFSRSYYEQYF. The CDR3 region has the DNA TGTGCCAGCAGTTTCTCCCGGTCCTACTACGAGCAGTACTTC. The rearrangement uses TRBV27 and TRBJ2-7; D gene uncertain. The CDR3 extends over 14 amino acids. In germline, CDR1 is MNHEY, CDR2 SMNVEV (reference sequence). The V gene lost 3 bases and the J gene lost 3 bases, with 12 bases spanning the gap.

The chain has TRBV24-1 and TRBJ2-1; no firm D call. Trimming removed 5 bases from V and 5 bases from J, with 12 bases in between. This CDR3 has 14 residues. Germline CDR1 and CDR2: KGHDR and SFDVKD. The CDR3 DNA reads TGTGCCACCAGTGTGGCAGGAGCCAACAATGAGCAGTTCTTC. Amino acid sequence: CATSVAGANNEQFF.

This clonotype turned up a few times. The genes are TRBV13 and TRBJ2-3; D might be TRBD2 (7 bases). Germline-derived CDR1 and CDR2 are PRHDT and FYEKMQ (reference sequence). Trimming pared 3 bases from V and 4 bases from J, leaving 11 bases between. The CDR3 length is 14 residues. The DNA for the CDR3 is TGTGCCAGCAGCTTCGGGGGGCACGCAGATACGCAGTATTTT. It translates to CASSFGGHADTQYF. Looking up the rest from reference TRBV13 and TRBJ2-3 gives the full variable domain: AAGVIQSPRHLIKEKRETATLKCYPIPRHDTVYWYQQGPGQDPQFLISFYEKMQSDKGSIPDRFSAQQFSDYHSELNMSSLELGDSALYFCASSFGGHADTQYFGPGTRLTVL.

V is TRBV20-1 and J is TRBJ2-7; D gene uncertain. CDR1 is DFQATT, CDR2 SNEGSKA, per germline (reference sequence). The V end was cut by 5 bases, the J end by 3 bases, with 8 bases between. The CDR3 totals 11 residues. The CDR3 is CSAPHNYEQYF. As DNA, the CDR3 is TGCAGTGCTCCTCATAACTACGAGCAGTACTTC.